This TCR beta chain was recorded in a study of cytomegalovirus exposure and HLA in healthy donors. Both 60 Vbeta primers and 13 Jbeta primers went into the PCR. Assay: immunoSEQ multiplex PCR; the TCRdb copy retains only in-frame clones and omits some. This table has 150,000 to 200,000 clones, 55% to 75% appearing once. Source material: PBMCs. This receptor was taken from a human donor in good health.

This CDR3 is CASSLAEAPEQYF. CDR3 in DNA: TGTGCCAGCAGCTTAGCGGAGGCACCCGAGCAGTACTTC. The chain links TRBV7-9 to TRBJ2-7; possibly TRBD2 for D (5 bases). This CDR3 spans 13 amino acids. Germline values: CDR1 SEHNR, CDR2 FQNEAQ (reference sequence). V lost 0 bases, J lost 6 bases, and 9 bases lay in between.